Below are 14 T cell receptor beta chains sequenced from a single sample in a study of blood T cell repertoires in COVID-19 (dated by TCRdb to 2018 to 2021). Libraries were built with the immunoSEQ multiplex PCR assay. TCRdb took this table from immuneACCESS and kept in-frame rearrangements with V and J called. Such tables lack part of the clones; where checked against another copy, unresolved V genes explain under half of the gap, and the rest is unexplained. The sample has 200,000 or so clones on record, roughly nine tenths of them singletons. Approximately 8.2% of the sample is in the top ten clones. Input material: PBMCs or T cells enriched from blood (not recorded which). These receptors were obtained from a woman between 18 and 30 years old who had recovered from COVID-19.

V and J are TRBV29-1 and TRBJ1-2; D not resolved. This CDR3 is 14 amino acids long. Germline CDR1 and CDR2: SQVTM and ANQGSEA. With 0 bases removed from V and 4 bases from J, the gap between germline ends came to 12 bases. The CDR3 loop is CSVEDLGQLYGYTF. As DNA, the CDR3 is TGCAGCGTTGAAGATCTTGGGCAACTCTATGGCTACACCTTC.

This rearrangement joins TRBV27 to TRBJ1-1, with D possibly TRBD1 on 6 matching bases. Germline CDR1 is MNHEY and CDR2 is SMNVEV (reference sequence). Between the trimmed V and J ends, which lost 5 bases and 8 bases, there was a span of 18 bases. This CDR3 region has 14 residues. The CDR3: CASSPIGGAAEAFF. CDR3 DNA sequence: TGTGCCAGCAGTCCCATCGGGGGGGCGGCCGAAGCTTTCTTT.

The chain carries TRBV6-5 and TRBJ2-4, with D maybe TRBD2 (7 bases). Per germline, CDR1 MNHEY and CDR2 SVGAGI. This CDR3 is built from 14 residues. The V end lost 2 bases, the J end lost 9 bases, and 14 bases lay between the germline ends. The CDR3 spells CASSYGVGGGIQYF. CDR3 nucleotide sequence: TGTGCCAGCAGTTACGGCGTAGGGGGGGGCATTCAGTACTTC.

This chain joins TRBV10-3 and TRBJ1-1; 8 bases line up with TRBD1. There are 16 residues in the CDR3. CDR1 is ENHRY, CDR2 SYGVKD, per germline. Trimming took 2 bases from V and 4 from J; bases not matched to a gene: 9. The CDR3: CAISEPSDREGTEAFF. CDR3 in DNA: TGTGCCATCAGTGAGCCCTCGGACAGGGAGGGCACTGAAGCTTTCTTT.

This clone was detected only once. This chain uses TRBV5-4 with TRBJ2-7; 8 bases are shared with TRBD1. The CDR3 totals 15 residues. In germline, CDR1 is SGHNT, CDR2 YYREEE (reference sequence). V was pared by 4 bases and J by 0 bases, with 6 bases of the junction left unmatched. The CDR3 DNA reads TGTGCCAGCAGCCCGCGGACAGGGAGCTCCTACGAGCAGTACTTC. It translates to CASSPRTGSSYEQYF.

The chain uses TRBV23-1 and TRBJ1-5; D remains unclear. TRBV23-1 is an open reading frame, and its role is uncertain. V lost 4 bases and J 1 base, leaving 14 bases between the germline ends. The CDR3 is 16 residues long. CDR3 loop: CASSPSPPLSNQPQHF. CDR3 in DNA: TGCGCCAGCAGTCCGAGCCCGCCGTTAAGCAATCAGCCCCAGCATTTT.

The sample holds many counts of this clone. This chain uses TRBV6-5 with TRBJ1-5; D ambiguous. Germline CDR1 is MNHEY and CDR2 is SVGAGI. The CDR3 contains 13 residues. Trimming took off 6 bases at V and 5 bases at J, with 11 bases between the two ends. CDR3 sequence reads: CASSSNTDQPQHF. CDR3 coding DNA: TGTGCCAGCAGCTCAAATACGGATCAGCCCCAGCATTTT.

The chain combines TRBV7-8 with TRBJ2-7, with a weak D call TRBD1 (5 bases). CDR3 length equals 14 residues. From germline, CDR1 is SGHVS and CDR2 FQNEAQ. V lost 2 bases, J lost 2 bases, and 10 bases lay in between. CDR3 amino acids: CASSLKGPAYEQYF. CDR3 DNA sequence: TGTGCCAGCAGCTTAAAGGGGCCCGCCTACGAGCAGTACTTC.

This chain's CDR3 is CSVRETASSYNEQFF. The CDR3 DNA follows: TGCAGCGTTAGAGAGACAGCCAGCTCCTACAATGAGCAGTTCTTC. The V gene is TRBV29-1, the J gene TRBJ2-1, with D possibly matching TRBD1 (5 bases). Germline V gene lookup returns CDR1 SQVTM and CDR2 ANQGSEA. The CDR3 totals 15 residues. V lost 5 bases to trimming and J lost 0 bases, with 14 bases between them.

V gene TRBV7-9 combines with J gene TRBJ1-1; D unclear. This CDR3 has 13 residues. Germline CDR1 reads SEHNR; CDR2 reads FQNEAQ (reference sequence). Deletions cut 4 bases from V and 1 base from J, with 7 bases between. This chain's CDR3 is CASSSPGNTEAFF. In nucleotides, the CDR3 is TGTGCCAGCAGCTCGCCAGGGAACACTGAAGCTTTCTTT.

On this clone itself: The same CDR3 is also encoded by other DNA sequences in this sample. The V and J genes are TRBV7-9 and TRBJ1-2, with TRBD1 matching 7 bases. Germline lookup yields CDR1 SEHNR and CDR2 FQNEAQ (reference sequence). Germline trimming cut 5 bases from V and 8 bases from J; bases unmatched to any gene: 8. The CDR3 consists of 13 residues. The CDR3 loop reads CASSANTGDGYTF. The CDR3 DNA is TGTGCCAGCAGCGCAAACACAGGGGACGGCTACACCTTC.

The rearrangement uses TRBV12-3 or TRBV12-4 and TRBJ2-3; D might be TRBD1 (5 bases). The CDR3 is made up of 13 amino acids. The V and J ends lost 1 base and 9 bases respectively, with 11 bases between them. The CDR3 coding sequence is TGTGCCAGCAGTTTAGGTGGGGCGGAAACGCAGTATTTT. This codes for CASSLGGAETQYF.

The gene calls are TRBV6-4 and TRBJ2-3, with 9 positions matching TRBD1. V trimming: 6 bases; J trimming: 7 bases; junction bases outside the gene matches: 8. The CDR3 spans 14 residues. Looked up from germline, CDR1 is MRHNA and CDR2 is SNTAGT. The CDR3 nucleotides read TGTGCCAGCAGCACCGGGACAGGGTCGTATACGCAGTATTTT. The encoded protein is CASSTGTGSYTQYF.

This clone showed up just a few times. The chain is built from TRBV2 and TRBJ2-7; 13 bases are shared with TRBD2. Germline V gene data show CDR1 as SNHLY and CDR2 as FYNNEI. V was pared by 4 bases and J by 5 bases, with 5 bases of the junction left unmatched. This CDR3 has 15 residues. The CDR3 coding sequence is TGTGCCAGCAGTGGGACTAGCGGGGGCCTAAACGAGCAGTACTTC. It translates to CASSGTSGGLNEQYF.